The clone carrying this TCR beta chain was detected once. As yet, its antigen is unknown. Data came from immunoSEQ multiplex PCR; TCRdb stores just in-frame clones and leaves some out. The table lists 100,000 or so clones, around 92% of them singletons. With V trimmed by 7 bases and J by 6 bases, 8 bases remained unmatched. The CDR3 is 14 residues long. In germline, CDR1 is SQVTM, CDR2 ANQGSEA. The data were obtained in a study of siplizumab effects on memory and regulatory T cells. Overall study results and limits: Memory cells seemed less diverse than naive T cells, which seemed major alloresponse contributors. For mappable alloreactive CD4+ clones, the mean Treg-derived fraction was approximately 69% with siplizumab and approximately 27% in controls.

The sample was CD4+ T cells sorted from blood. This chain uses TRBV29-1 with TRBJ2-1, with TRBD1 matching 11 bases. The sequence was obtained from a human donor in good health. Some clones in this sample may be carry-over from other donors' samples. In DNA form, the CDR3 reads TGCAGCGGATCCGGGACAGGGGGTGGCAATGAGCAGTTCTTC. Translated: CSGSGTGGGNEQFF.